This TCR beta chain was sequenced during a study of T-cell memory formation after mild COVID-19. Study results and limitations: Day 15 to 85 contracting clones showed balanced CD4/CD8; day 15 to 37 expanders favored CD4+. The CD4+ clones that contracted clustered mainly within CM and EM, and the CD8+ clones concentrated in EMRA. There were some responding clones in pre-infection memory, which suggested that cross-reactive memory had joined.

One entry per CDR3 protein results from TCRdb running MiXCR on the 5' RACE reads. The sample lists roughly 610,000 distinct CDR3 sequences, roughly 17% seen once, with roughly 8.2% in the top ten. This clonotype has ten or more counts. Its antigen is not known. The CDR3 has 14 residues. V was pared by 8 bases and J by 4 bases, with 17 bases between. In germline, CDR1 is LNHNV, CDR2 YYDKDF (reference sequence). The sample comprised PBMCs or a T cell subset sorted from them (not recorded which). The V and J genes are TRBV15 and TRBJ1-2; no reliable D call. The TCR was taken from an adult woman who had mild COVID-19 (a few samples of this study predate the infection). Cell type and time point are not known. CDR3 protein: CATASSDWVYGYTF. The CDR3 bases are TGTGCCACCGCAAGTAGCGATTGGGTCTATGGCTACACCTTC.